A selection of T cell receptor beta chains follows, all from one sample in a study of graft-versus-host responses after intestinal transplantation. TCRdb's table, derived via immunoSEQ multiplex PCR, lists solely in-frame clones and lacks some. Among about 40,000 clones listed, roughly nine tenths were seen once. The source was PBMCs, collected around 330 days after intestinal transplant. These receptors were obtained from a human patient who received an intestinal transplant, so some T cells may come from the graft donor. CDR3s leave out the opening cysteine and the closing phenylalanine or tryptophan. The D gene is left open where the match is weak.

V: TRBV5-1; D: -; J: TRBJ2-5; CDR3: ASSPTGLGGETQY
V: TRBV5-1; D: -; J: TRBJ1-1; CDR3: ASSLGVSPRNTEAF
V: TRBV6-5; D: TRBD2; J: TRBJ2-5; CDR3: ASKASGAQGETQY
V: TRBV11-2; D: TRBD1; J: TRBJ1-6; CDR3: ASSSGTGDNSPLH
V: TRBV10-1; D: -; J: TRBJ2-2; CDR3: ASSVNTGELF
V: TRBV4-2; D: -; J: TRBJ2-7; CDR3: ASSQETGTYEQY
V: TRBV19; D: TRBD2; J: TRBJ2-3; CDR3: ASSIGLAGADTQY
V: TRBV28; D: TRBD2; J: TRBJ2-3; CDR3: ASSFQTSGRPDTQY
V: TRBV7-2; D: TRBD2; J: TRBJ2-7; CDR3: ASSHPGGGLYEQY
V: TRBV7-9; D: -; J: TRBJ2-2; CDR3: ASSLGRLTGELF
V: TRBV6-5; D: -; J: TRBJ1-2; CDR3: ASSAGSVASYT
V: TRBV19; D: -; J: TRBJ2-1; CDR3: ASSHPGGAYNEQF
V: TRBV7-3; D: TRBD2; J: TRBJ2-7; CDR3: ASSSWTSGGSYEQY
V: TRBV7-3; D: TRBD1; J: TRBJ2-2; CDR3: ASSLNRGLTGELF
V: TRBV5-1; D: -; J: TRBJ1-6; CDR3: ASSLEGSGLSYNSPLH
V: TRBV28; D: -; J: TRBJ1-2; CDR3: AASSGVLANYGYT
V: TRBV14; D: -; J: TRBJ2-2; CDR3: ASSQGRILTGELF
V: TRBV14; D: -; J: TRBJ1-4; CDR3: ASSQGGWGEKLF
V: TRBV12-5; D: -; J: TRBJ2-7; CDR3: ASGLVGGSRQSSYEQY
V: TRBV25-1; D: TRBD1; J: TRBJ1-5; CDR3: ASTGGRNQPQH
V: TRBV5-4; D: -; J: TRBJ1-2; CDR3: ASSRDNNYGYT
V: TRBV2; D: TRBD2; J: TRBJ2-3; CDR3: ASGLAGNTDTQY
V: TRBV28; D: -; J: TRBJ1-1; CDR3: ASLGAGPKNTEAF
V: TRBV19; D: TRBD2; J: TRBJ2-7; CDR3: ASSIASGGAGLSYEQY
V: TRBV14; D: -; J: TRBJ2-1; CDR3: ASSQDRLEQF
V: TRBV2; D: -; J: TRBJ1-1; CDR3: ASSWDMNTEAF
V: TRBV28; D: -; J: TRBJ1-2; CDR3: ASSLGTGGNYGYT
V: TRBV7-6; D: -; J: TRBJ2-1; CDR3: ASSLGGLREQF
V: TRBV5-1; D: TRBD1; J: TRBJ1-5; CDR3: ASSWTGSQPQH
V: TRBV7-7; D: -; J: TRBJ1-1; CDR3: ASSLQGMNTEAF
V: TRBV2; D: -; J: TRBJ1-6; CDR3: ASRLQEIYNSPLH
V: TRBV29-1; D: TRBD1; J: TRBJ2-5; CDR3: SVRQGALETQY
V: TRBV5-6; D: TRBD2; J: TRBJ2-3; CDR3: ASSLVLAGRTDTQY
V: TRBV11-2; D: -; J: TRBJ2-3; CDR3: ASSAAGLSTDTQY
V: TRBV2; D: -; J: TRBJ2-6; CDR3: ASNWGSGANVLT
V: TRBV6-8; D: -; J: TRBJ1-5; CDR3: ASNSTSGPRNQPQH
V: TRBV4-1; D: -; J: TRBJ2-7; CDR3: ASSQDRAYEQY
V: TRBV6-1; D: -; J: TRBJ1-2; CDR3: ASSDPGGAQYYGYT
V: TRBV2; D: -; J: TRBJ2-5; CDR3: ASVRKEETQY
V: TRBV7-9; D: -; J: TRBJ1-4; CDR3: ADSQIENEKLF
V: TRBV6-5; D: TRBD1; J: TRBJ2-1; CDR3: ASSYSGTGLSEQF
V: TRBV15; D: -; J: TRBJ1-1; CDR3: ATSSDRNTEAF